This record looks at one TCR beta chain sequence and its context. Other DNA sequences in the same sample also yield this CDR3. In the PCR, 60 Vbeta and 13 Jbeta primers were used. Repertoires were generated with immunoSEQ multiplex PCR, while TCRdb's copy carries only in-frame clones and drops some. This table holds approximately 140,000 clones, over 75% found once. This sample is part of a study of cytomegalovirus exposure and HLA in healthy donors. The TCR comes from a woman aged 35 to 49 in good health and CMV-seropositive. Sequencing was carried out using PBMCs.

CDR3 nucleotide sequence: TGTGCCAGCAGTTTATTGGCTGGGAGCTCCTACGAGCAGTACTTC. This gives the protein CASSLLAGSSYEQYF. This chain connects TRBV27 to TRBJ2-7; a possible D gene is TRBD2 (5 bases). V lost 1 base and J 0 bases, leaving 10 bases between the germline ends. The germline V gene has CDR1 MNHEY and CDR2 SMNVEV (reference sequence). This CDR3 contains 15 residues.